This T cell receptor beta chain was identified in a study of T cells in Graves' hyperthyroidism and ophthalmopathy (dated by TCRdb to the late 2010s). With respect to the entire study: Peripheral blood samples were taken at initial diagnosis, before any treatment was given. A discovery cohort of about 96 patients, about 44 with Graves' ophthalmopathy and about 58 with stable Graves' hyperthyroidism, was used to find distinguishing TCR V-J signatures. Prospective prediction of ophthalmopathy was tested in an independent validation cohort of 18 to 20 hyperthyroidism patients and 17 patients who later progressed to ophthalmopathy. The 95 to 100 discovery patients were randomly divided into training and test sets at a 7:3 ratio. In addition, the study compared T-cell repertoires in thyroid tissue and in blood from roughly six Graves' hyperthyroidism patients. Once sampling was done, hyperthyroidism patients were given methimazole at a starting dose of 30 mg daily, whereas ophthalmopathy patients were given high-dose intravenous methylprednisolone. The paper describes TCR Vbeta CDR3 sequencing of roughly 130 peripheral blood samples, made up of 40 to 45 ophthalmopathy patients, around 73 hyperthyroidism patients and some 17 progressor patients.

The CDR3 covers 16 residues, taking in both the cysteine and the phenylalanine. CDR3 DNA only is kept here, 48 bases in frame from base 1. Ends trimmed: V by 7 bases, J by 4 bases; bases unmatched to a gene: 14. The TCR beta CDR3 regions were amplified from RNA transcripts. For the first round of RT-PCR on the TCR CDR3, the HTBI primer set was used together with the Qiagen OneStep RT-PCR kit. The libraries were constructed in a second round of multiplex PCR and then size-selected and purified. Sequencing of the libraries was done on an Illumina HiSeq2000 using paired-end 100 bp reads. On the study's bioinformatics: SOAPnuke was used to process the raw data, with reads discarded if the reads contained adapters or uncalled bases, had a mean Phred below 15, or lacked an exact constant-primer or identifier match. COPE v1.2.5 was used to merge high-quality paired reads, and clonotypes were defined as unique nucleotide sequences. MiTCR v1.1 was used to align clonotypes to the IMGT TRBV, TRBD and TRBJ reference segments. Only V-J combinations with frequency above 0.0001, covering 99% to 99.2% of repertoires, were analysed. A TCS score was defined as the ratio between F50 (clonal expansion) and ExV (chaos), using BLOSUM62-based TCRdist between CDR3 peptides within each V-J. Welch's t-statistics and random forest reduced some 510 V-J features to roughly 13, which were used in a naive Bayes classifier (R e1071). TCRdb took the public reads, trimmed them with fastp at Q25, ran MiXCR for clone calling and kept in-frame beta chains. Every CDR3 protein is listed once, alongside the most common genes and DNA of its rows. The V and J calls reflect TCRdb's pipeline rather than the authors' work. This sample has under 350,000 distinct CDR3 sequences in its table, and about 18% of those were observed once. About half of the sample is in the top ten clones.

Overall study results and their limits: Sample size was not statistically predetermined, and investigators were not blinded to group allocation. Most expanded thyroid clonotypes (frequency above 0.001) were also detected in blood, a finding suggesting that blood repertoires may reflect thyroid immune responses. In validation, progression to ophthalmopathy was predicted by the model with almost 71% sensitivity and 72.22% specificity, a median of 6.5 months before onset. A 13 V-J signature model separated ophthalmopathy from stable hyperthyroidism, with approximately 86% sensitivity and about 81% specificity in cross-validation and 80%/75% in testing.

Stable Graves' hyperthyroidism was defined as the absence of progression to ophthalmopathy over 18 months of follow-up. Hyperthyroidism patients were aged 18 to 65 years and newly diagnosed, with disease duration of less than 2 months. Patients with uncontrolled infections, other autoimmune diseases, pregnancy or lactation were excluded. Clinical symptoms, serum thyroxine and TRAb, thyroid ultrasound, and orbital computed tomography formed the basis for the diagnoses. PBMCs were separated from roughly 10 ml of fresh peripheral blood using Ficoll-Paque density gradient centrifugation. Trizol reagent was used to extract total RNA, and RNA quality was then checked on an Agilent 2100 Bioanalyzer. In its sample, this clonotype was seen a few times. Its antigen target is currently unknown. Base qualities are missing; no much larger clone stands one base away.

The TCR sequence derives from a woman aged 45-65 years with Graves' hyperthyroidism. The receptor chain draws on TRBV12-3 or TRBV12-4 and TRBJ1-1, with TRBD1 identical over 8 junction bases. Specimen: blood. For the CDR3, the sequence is CASIPQGAGWSTEAFF. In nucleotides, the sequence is TGTGCCAGCATCCCCCAGGGGGCGGGGTGGAGCACTGAAGCTTTCTTT.